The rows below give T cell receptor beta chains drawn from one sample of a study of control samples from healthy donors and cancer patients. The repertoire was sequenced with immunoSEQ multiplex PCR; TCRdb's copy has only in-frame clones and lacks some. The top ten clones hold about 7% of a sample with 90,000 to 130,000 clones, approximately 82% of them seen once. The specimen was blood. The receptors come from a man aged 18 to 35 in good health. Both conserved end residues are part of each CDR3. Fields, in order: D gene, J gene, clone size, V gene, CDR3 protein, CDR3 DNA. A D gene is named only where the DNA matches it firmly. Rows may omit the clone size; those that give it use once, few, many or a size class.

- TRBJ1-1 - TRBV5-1 CASSLTGASTEAFF TGCGCCAGCAGCTTGACGGGGGCCAGCACTGAAGCTTTCTTT
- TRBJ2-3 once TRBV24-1 CATSDLSGGAVWPGDTQYF TGTGCCACCAGTGATTTGAGTGGTGGGGCCGTTTGGCCCGGGGATACGCAGTATTTT
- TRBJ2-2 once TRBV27 CASSHGRFTGELFF TGTGCCAGCAGCCACGGACGGTTCACCGGGGAGCTGTTTTTT
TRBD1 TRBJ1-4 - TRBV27 CASSLSGQVFNEKLFF TGTGCCAGCAGTCTAAGCGGACAGGTTTTTAATGAAAAACTGTTTTTT
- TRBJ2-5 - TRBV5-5 CASSKGTGQGTQYF TGTGCCAGCAGCAAAGGCACAGGGCAAGGGACCCAGTACTTC
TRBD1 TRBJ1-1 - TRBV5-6 CASSSGTGAEAFF TGTGCCAGCAGCTCCGGGACAGGGGCTGAAGCTTTCTTT
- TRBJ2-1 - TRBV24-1 CATSDFPGVGGDWSSYNEQFF TGTGCCACCAGTGATTTCCCTGGGGTCGGGGGTGATTGGAGCTCCTACAATGAGCAGTTCTTC
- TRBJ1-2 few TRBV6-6 CASTLQVSYGYTF TGTGCCAGCACCCTACAGGTGTCCTATGGCTACACCTTC
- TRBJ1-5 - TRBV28 CASKESGRTDSQPQHF TGTGCCAGCAAAGAGTCAGGGCGAACTGATTCCCAGCCCCAGCATTTT
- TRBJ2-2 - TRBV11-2 CASSASSTGELFF TGTGCCAGCAGCGCGTCGTCCACCGGGGAGCTGTTTTTT
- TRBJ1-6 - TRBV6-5 CASSSFVSYNSPLHF TGTGCCAGCAGTTCCTTTGTCTCCTATAATTCACCCCTCCACTTT
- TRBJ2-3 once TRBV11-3 CASSSRSSDTQYF TGTGCCAGCAGCTCCCGCTCCTCAGATACGCAGTATTTT
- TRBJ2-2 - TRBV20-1 CSASRRGLRNTGELFF TGCAGTGCTAGTAGAAGGGGCCTCCGGAACACCGGGGAGCTGTTTTTT
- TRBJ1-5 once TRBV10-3 CAISGGGPQHF TGTGCCATCAGTGGGGGGGGACCCCAGCATTTT
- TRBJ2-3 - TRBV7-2 CASSLTRDTQYF TGTGCCAGCAGCTTAACTAGAGATACGCAGTATTTT
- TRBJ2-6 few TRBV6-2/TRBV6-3 CASSGPSSGANVLTF TGTGCCAGCAGCGGACCTAGCTCTGGGGCCAACGTCCTGACTTTC
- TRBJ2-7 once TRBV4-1 CASSPKRYYEQYF TGCGCCAGCAGCCCGAAGAGGTACTACGAGCAGTACTTC
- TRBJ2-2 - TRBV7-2 CASSFGELYTGELFF TGTGCCAGCAGCTTCGGGGAGCTTTACACCGGGGAGCTGTTTTTT
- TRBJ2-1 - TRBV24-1 CATSKNSYNEQFF TGTGCCACCAGTAAAAACTCCTACAATGAGCAGTTCTTC
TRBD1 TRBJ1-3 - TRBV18 CASSPVGGGTGNTIYF TGTGCCAGCTCACCGGTTGGAGGGGGCACTGGAAACACCATATATTTT
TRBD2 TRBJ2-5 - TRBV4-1 CASSVAGGPETQYF TGCGCCAGCAGCGTAGCGGGGGGGCCAGAGACCCAGTACTTC
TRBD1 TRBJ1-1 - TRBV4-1 CASSFAGTGGTEAFF TGCGCCAGCAGCTTCGCCGGGACAGGAGGGACTGAAGCTTTCTTT
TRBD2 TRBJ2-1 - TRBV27 CASSLPAGGPDNEQFF TGTGCCAGCAGTTTACCAGCGGGGGGGCCCGACAATGAGCAGTTCTTC
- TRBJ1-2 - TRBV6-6 CASSHAPLTGSDDGYTF TGTGCCAGCAGTCACGCACCCCTCACAGGGTCTGACGATGGCTACACCTTC
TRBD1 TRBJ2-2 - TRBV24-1 CATSRLVGTESGELFF TGTGCCACCAGCCGGCTCGTTGGGACAGAATCCGGGGAGCTGTTTTTT
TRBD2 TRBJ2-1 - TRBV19 CASGGTSGGGPLLDEQFF TGTGCCAGTGGTGGGACTAGCGGGGGGGGCCCCCTTTTGGATGAGCAGTTCTTC
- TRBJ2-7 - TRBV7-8 CASSNSRSYEQYF TGTGCCAGCAGTAATTCCCGCTCCTACGAGCAGTACTTC
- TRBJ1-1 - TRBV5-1 CASTSRGSAEAFF TGCGCCAGCACCTCCCGGGGTAGCGCTGAAGCTTTCTTT
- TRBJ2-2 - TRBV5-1 CASSRDGTSLANTGELFF TGCGCCAGCAGCCGGGACGGAACTTCCCTCGCGAACACCGGGGAGCTGTTTTTT